Each of the 29 T cell receptor beta chains below was sequenced from the same sample in a study of blood T cells in healthy people across ages. The second PCR ran roughly 7 to 11 cycles with a sample-barcoded 5' primer and J-beta primers. TCRdb ran MiXCR on the 5' RACE reads and lists one entry per CDR3 protein. Among 870,000 or so distinct CDR3 sequences listed, more than 25% were seen once. Sequenced sample: blood. The receptors stem from a woman of 80 years or more in good health.

This clonotype was seen a handful of times. The V call is TRBV5-1, the J call TRBJ1-1; TRBD1 is a possible D gene (5 bases). The CDR3 has 15 amino acids. Trimming shortened V by 0 bases and J by 1 base, and 10 bases separated the two germline ends. Germline V gene lookup returns CDR1 SGHRS and CDR2 YFSETQ. In DNA, the CDR3 is TGCGCCAGCAGCTTGGTGGGGGGGAAGAACACTGAAGCTTTCTTT. Translated, it gives CASSLVGGKNTEAFF.

About this clonotype: A read error may be the cause here, since a much bigger clone is one base away. This chain connects TRBV20-1 to TRBJ1-2, with 9 nucleotides matching TRBD1. The CDR3 has 15 amino acids. J gave up 4 bases and V 3 bases, and 9 bases lay outside the gene matches. Germline V lookup: CDR1 DFQATT, CDR2 SNEGSKA (reference sequence). The CDR3 loop reads CSASSTGGYGYGYTF. In nucleotides, the CDR3 is TGCAGTGCTAGCTCGACAGGGGGGTACGGCTATGGCTACACCTTC.

This clonotype was observed at least ten times. The chain is built from TRBV7-2 and TRBJ1-6; 7 bases are a match to TRBD1. V lost 5 bases and J lost 7; bases outside the gene matches: 5. Germline V CDR1 and CDR2: SGHTA, FQGNSA. The CDR3 spans 14 residues. The CDR3 DNA sequence: TGTGCCAGCAGCCGGGACAGCTTCAATTCACCCCTCCACTTT. Translation gives CASSRDSFNSPLHF.

This clonotype was seen many times. The rearrangement uses TRBV6-5 and TRBJ2-5, with a tentative D call TRBD2 (5 bases). The V gene lost 2 bases and the J gene lost 0 bases, with 13 bases spanning the gap. Germline CDR1 is MNHEY and CDR2 is SVGAGI. This CDR3 spans 16 amino acids. CDR3 in DNA: TGTGCCAGCAGTTACGGGGTCCGGGGAAACCAAGAGACCCAGTACTTC. The encoded protein is CASSYGVRGNQETQYF.

This rearrangement joins TRBV11-2 to TRBJ2-3, with TRBD1 identical over 8 bases. V shed 5 bases, J shed 4 bases, and the junction held 11 bases outside the gene matches. The CDR3 length is 16 residues. Germline V gene lookup returns CDR1 SGHAT and CDR2 FQNNGV. CDR3 sequence (DNA): TGTGCCAGCAGCCCCACTCTCGGACAGGGTGCAGATACGCAGTATTTT. Translation: CASSPTLGQGADTQYF.

This clonotype has a count of ten or more. The V call is TRBV7-9, the J call TRBJ2-7; D might be TRBD1 (7 bases). This CDR3 spans 15 amino acids. The V end lost 1 base, the J end lost 5 bases, and 15 bases lay between the germline ends. Per germline, CDR1 SEHNR and CDR2 FQNEAQ (reference sequence). The CDR3 spells CASSLVGRGAHEQYF. CDR3 coding DNA: TGTGCCAGCAGCTTAGTCGGCAGGGGGGCCCACGAGCAGTACTTC.

A few counts support this clonotype. This chain connects TRBV3-1 to TRBJ1-1, with D possibly matching TRBD1 (5 bases). V was cut by 3 bases and J by 1 base, with 9 bases left in between. The CDR3 contains 14 residues. Per germline, CDR1 LGHDT and CDR2 YNNKEL (reference sequence). CDR3 nucleotide sequence: TGTGCCAGCAGCCAGCTAACAGGGAACACTGAAGCTTTCTTT. Amino acids: CASSQLTGNTEAFF.

The chain combines TRBV30 with TRBJ1-1, with TRBD1 as a possible D gene (6 bases). Trimming stripped 0 bases from V and 4 bases from J, with 9 bases between. The CDR3 contains 13 residues. Germline V lookup: CDR1 GTSNPN, CDR2 SVGIG (reference sequence). CDR3 nucleotides: TGTGCCTGGAGTGTGGGGGCGGGCACTGAAGCTTTCTTT. It codes for CAWSVGAGTEAFF.

This clonotype was detected ten times or more. The CDR3 DNA reads TGCGCCAGCAGGGTGAGCGGGACTTACAATGAGCAGTTCTTC. Protein: CASRVSGTYNEQFF. V and J are TRBV5-1 and TRBJ2-1; 7 nucleotides match TRBD2. The CDR3 runs to 14 residues. V lost 5 bases and J lost 4; bases outside the gene matches: 6. CDR1 SGHRS and CDR2 YFSETQ come from the germline V gene.

At least ten counts were recorded for this clonotype. V usage is TRBV5-1 and J usage is TRBJ1-6, with D possibly matching TRBD1 (5 bases). The V end lost 7 bases, the J end lost 9 bases, and 17 bases lay between the germline ends. CDR3 size: 14 residues. Germline V lookup: CDR1 SGHRS, CDR2 YFSETQ. CDR3 residues: CASGPRPGGSPLHF. CDR3 in DNA: TGCGCCAGCGGTCCGAGGCCTGGGGGTTCACCCCTCCACTTT.

This clonotype was seen ten or more times. The DNA of the CDR3 is TGTGCCAGCAGCACGGGGACAGGGATATTGTTCTTC. The encoded protein is CASSTGTGILFF. The chain carries TRBV7-2 and TRBJ2-1, with 9 bases matching TRBD1. Per germline, CDR1 SGHTA and CDR2 FQGNSA. The CDR3 has 12 amino acids. V shed 5 bases and J 15 bases; nucleotides not matched to a gene: 8.

This clonotype was recorded many times. This chain uses TRBV15 with TRBJ2-4, with 8 bases matching TRBD1. The junction had 3 bases not matched to a gene; V was cut back by 1 base and J by 1 base. The germline V gene has CDR1 LNHNV and CDR2 YYDKDF (reference sequence). This CDR3 has 16 amino acids. This CDR3 is CATSRGRGPAKNIQYF. CDR3 DNA sequence: TGTGCCACCAGCAGAGGCAGGGGGCCTGCCAAAAACATTCAGTACTTC.

The rearrangement joins TRBV5-1 to TRBJ1-2, with a weak D call TRBD1 (5 bases). Trimming stripped 7 bases from V and 5 bases from J, with 9 bases between. CDR1 is SGHRS and CDR2 is YFSETQ in the germline V gene. There are 11 residues in the CDR3. This CDR3 reads CASGGVYGYTF. In nucleotides, the CDR3 is TGCGCCAGCGGGGGGGTATATGGCTACACCTTC.

In this sample, this clonotype turned up a few times. The chain combines TRBV20-1 with TRBJ1-4, with 7 bases lining up with TRBD1. Germline-derived CDR1 and CDR2 are DFQATT and SNEGSKA (reference sequence). The CDR3 has 13 residues. V shed 3 bases, J shed 4 bases, and the junction held 2 bases outside the gene matches. CDR3 residues: CSARGQLNEKLFF. For the CDR3, the DNA is TGCAGTGCTAGGGGACAGCTTAATGAAAAACTGTTTTTT.

This chain links TRBV7-2 with TRBJ2-4, with 9 nucleotides matching TRBD2. V shed 1 base, J shed 13 bases, and the junction held 14 bases outside the gene matches. The germline gives CDR1 SGHTA, CDR2 FQGNSA. The CDR3 totals 16 residues. CDR3 sequence (DNA): TGTGCCAGCAGCTTAGGACCGGGCGGGGGGGCTGAAGAGCAGTACTTC. This translates into CASSLGPGGGAEEQYF.

The V and J genes are TRBV7-2 and TRBJ1-5, with D perhaps matching TRBD1 (6 bases). The length of the CDR3 is 20 residues. V was pared by 5 bases and J by 3 bases, with 29 bases between. Germline V gene lookup returns CDR1 SGHTA and CDR2 FQGNSA. The CDR3 nucleotides read TGTGCCAGCAGCCAGGGGCAAACCCTCCTGATTCTTGCTTACAATCAGCCCCAGCATTTT. Its translation: CASSQGQTLLILAYNQPQHF.

This clonotype was recorded many times. The gene calls are TRBV3-1 and TRBJ2-4; 13 bases line up with TRBD2. The CDR3 is 16 amino acids. With 1 base clipped from V and 8 bases from J, the junction kept 5 bases outside the gene matches. Germline-derived CDR1 and CDR2 are LGHDT and YNNKEL (reference sequence). The CDR3 DNA is TGTGCCAGCAGCCAAGCTGAGACTAGCGGGGGGTACATTCAGTACTTC. This codes for CASSQAETSGGYIQYF.

This clonotype was seen more than once but under ten times. The chain is built from TRBV29-1 and TRBJ2-3; D is ambiguous. From germline, CDR1 is SQVTM and CDR2 ANQGSEA. The CDR3 runs 14 residues. V lost 1 base and J 0 bases, leaving 8 bases between the germline ends. CDR3 DNA: TGCAGCGTTGAAGGCCCCCTTAGCACAGATACGCAGTATTTT. Translated: CSVEGPLSTDTQYF.

Details on this clonotype: A much larger clone lies a single base off, so this may be a read error. This rearrangement joins TRBV12-3 or TRBV12-4 to TRBJ1-1, with TRBD1 as a possible D gene (5 bases). The CDR3 has 15 amino acids. The CDR3 region is CACSYPAGGNTEAFF. CDR3 coding DNA: TGTGCCTGCAGTTATCCCGCCGGGGGGAACACTGAAGCTTTCTTT.

This clonotype was counted many times. The chain joins TRBV11-2 to TRBJ2-1; no definite D call. The length of the CDR3 is 15 residues. V gave up 5 bases and J gave up 0 bases, with 11 bases separating them. In germline, CDR1 is SGHAT, CDR2 FQNNGV. The CDR3 sequence is CASSNVRSSYNEQFF. CDR3 nucleotides: TGTGCCAGCAGCAATGTTCGGAGCTCCTACAATGAGCAGTTCTTC.

This clonotype was counted at least ten times. The chain has TRBV7-2 and TRBJ1-6; maybe TRBD1 (6 bases). The CDR3 consists of 15 residues. Germline CDR1 reads SGHTA; CDR2 reads FQGNSA. Trimming cost V 2 bases and J 7 bases, with 12 bases left between them. The CDR3 loop reads CASSLRPQGNSPLHF. CDR3 coding DNA: TGTGCCAGCAGCTTAAGACCCCAGGGGAATTCACCCCTCCACTTT.

Regarding this clonotype: This may stem from a read error, because a much larger clone lies one nucleotide away. The rearrangement links TRBV7-2 to TRBJ2-1; D is unresolved. This CDR3 spans 14 amino acids. Trimming removed 2 bases from V and 13 bases from J, with 18 bases in between. Germline loops: CDR1 SGHTA, CDR2 FQGNSA. CDR3 region: CASSLSDMQETQFF. The CDR3, as DNA: TGTGCCAGCAGCTTATCCGACATGCAAGAGACCCAGTTCTTC. The variable domain in full, with the rest retrieved from reference TRBV7-2 and TRBJ2-1, is GAGVSQSPSNKVTEKGKDVELRCDPISGHTALYWYRQSLGQGLEFLIYFQGNSAPDKSGLPSDRFSAERTGGSVSTLTIQRTQQEDSAVYLCASSLSDMQETQFFGPGTRLTVL.

This clonotype was observed at least ten times. This chain links TRBV6-2 or TRBV6-3 with TRBJ2-1, with TRBD1 as a possible D gene (6 bases). The CDR3 runs 14 residues. CDR1 is MNHEY, CDR2 SVGEGT, per germline. Trimming pared 5 bases from V and 5 bases from J, leaving 13 bases between. DNA of the CDR3: TGTGCCAGCAGTGCCAGGGGTTATCACAATGAGCAGTTCTTC. It encodes CASSARGYHNEQFF.

Comments on this clonotype: The junction does not match germline at one end; this may be a read error. The chain uses TRBV5-1 and TRBJ1-1; 12 bases match TRBD1. CDR3 length equals 17 residues. Germline CDR1 is SGHRS and CDR2 is YFSETQ. CDR3 nucleotides: TGTGCCAGCAGCTTGATGACGGGACAGGGGGCGCCCACTGAAGCTTTCTTT. Amino acids: CASSLMTGQGAPTEAFF.

V is TRBV7-8 and J is TRBJ2-1; TRBD1 might be the D (5 bases). V lost 4 bases, J lost 2 bases, and 12 bases lay in between. CDR3 length: 15 amino acids. Germline lookup yields CDR1 SGHVS and CDR2 FQNEAQ. CDR3 in DNA: TGTGCCAGCAGCTACGACAGCTTACCCTACAATGAGCAGTTCTTC. It codes for CASSYDSLPYNEQFF.

V and J are TRBV7-6 and TRBJ2-1, with D maybe TRBD2 (5 bases). The V end lost 2 bases, the J end lost 4 bases, and 15 bases lay between the germline ends. The CDR3 runs 16 residues. Germline lookup yields CDR1 SGHVS and CDR2 FNYEAQ. CDR3 in DNA: TGTGCCAGCAGCTTACGTCTCCTACGGGATTACAATGAGCAGTTCTTC. Translated: CASSLRLLRDYNEQFF. The full variable domain, completed using reference TRBV7-6 and TRBJ2-1, is GAGVSQSPRYKVTKRGQDVALRCDPISGHVSLYWYRQALGQGPEFLTYFNYEAQQDKSGLPNDRFSAERPEGSISTLTIQRTEQRDSAMYRCASSLRLLRDYNEQFFGPGTRLTVL.

This clonotype was picked up a small number of times. Here the CDR3 DNA reads TGTGCCAGCAGCACAACTGGGGGCTCCTATGGCTACACCTTC. Its protein product is CASSTTGGSYGYTF. The chain recombines TRBV7-2 with TRBJ1-2, with D possibly being TRBD1 (6 bases). V lost 5 bases, J lost 4 bases, and 14 bases lay in between. The germline CDR1 and CDR2 sequences are SGHTA and FQGNSA. The CDR3 runs 14 residues.

This clonotype occurred a few times. The gene calls are TRBV11-2 and TRBJ2-1; D possibly corresponds to TRBD2 (6 bases). Trimming took 4 bases from V and 0 from J, leaving 10 bases between them. CDR3 size: 15 residues. Per germline, CDR1 SGHAT and CDR2 FQNNGV. As DNA, the CDR3 is TGTGCCAGCAGCTCGGGGGTTCTCTCCTACAATGAGCAGTTCTTC. Protein sequence: CASSSGVLSYNEQFF.

This clonotype was seen once. Germline is not matched at one junction end, which may reflect a read error. V is TRBV28 and J is TRBJ1-6, with D perhaps matching TRBD1 (6 bases). The germline V gene has CDR1 MDHEN and CDR2 SYDVKM. The CDR3 consists of 16 residues. The DNA of the CDR3 is TGTGCCAGCAGTCCCTCGGGGGCTCCCTATAATCCACCCCTCCACTTT. Its protein product is CASSPSGAPYNPPLHF.